The next 22 T cell receptor beta chains were all read from a single sample in a study of T cell responses to AZD1222 COVID-19 vaccine (dated by TCRdb to the early 2020s). The library was built by means of the immunoSEQ multiplex PCR assay. TCRdb retrieved this table from immuneACCESS and kept in-frame rearrangements only. Not all clones are present; in checked studies, unresolved V genes account for under half, and no reason is known for the remainder. For this sample the table gives 120,000 or so clones, of which 75% to 95% were detected only once. The ten biggest clones cover roughly 5.4% of the sample. The meaning of the sample's time point label: baseline before first vaccination. The source material was peripheral blood, sampled on day 0 of AZD1222 vaccination. The receptors originated from an adult in good health.

This chain uses TRBV9 with TRBJ2-7; 11 bases align to TRBD2. CDR3 length equals 14 residues. V lost 4 bases and J lost 6; bases outside the gene matches: 6. Germline CDR1 SGDLS, CDR2 YYNGEE. The CDR3 spells CASSLAGGPFEQYF. The CDR3 DNA follows: TGTGCCAGCAGCTTAGCGGGAGGGCCGTTCGAGCAGTACTTC.

This clone was found once. The rearrangement links TRBV2 to TRBJ1-1; D not certain. The CDR3 runs to 11 residues. Germline loops: CDR1 SNHLY, CDR2 FYNNEI. V was clipped by 9 bases and J by 3 bases, with 8 bases between them. The CDR3 region is CASSGYTEAFF. In DNA, the CDR3 is TGTGCCAGTTCCGGGTACACTGAAGCTTTCTTT. Complete variable domain (other parts from reference TRBV2 and TRBJ1-1): EPEVTQTPSHQVTQMGQEVILRCVPISNHLYFYWYRQILGQKVEFLVSFYNNEISEKSEIFDDQFSVERPDGSNFTLKIRSTKLEDSAMYFCASSGYTEAFFGQGTRLTVV.

V gene TRBV5-1 combines with J gene TRBJ1-1; 7 positions agree with TRBD1. Germline V lookup: CDR1 SGHRS, CDR2 YFSETQ. V lost 2 bases and J lost 0; bases outside the gene matches: 7. CDR3 length equals 16 residues. CDR3 nucleotide sequence: TGCGCCAGCAGCTTTAAGGGGGCCTTTTTGAACACTGAAGCTTTCTTT. It codes for CASSFKGAFLNTEAFF.

The chain couples TRBV6-1 to TRBJ1-2; D gene ambiguous. The CDR3 totals 15 residues. V lost 0 bases and J 0 bases, leaving 8 bases between the germline ends. In germline, CDR1 is MNHNS, CDR2 SASEGT. The CDR3 reads CASSEATRANYGYTF. The CDR3 nucleotides read TGTGCCAGCAGTGAAGCGACCCGAGCTAACTATGGCTACACCTTC.

This clone showed up just a few times. The V gene is TRBV27, the J gene TRBJ2-1; 10 nucleotides match TRBD2. Germline CDR1 reads MNHEY; CDR2 reads SMNVEV (reference sequence). The CDR3 has 16 amino acids. V was pared by 5 bases and J by 8 bases, with 12 bases of the junction left unmatched. CDR3 DNA: TGTGCCAGCAGTACGGTACTAGCGGGAAGACGGGATGAGCAGTTCTTC. Its translation: CASSTVLAGRRDEQFF.

This clone was recorded a few times. The chain couples TRBV5-1 to TRBJ2-1; 11 positions match TRBD2. Germline CDR1 reads SGHRS; CDR2 reads YFSETQ. The J segment lost 6 bases and the V segment lost 2 bases, leaving 10 bases of the junction unmatched. The CDR3 length is 17 residues. The CDR3 nucleotides read TGCGCCAGCAGCTTCTACGTAACTAGCGGGAGTGGCAATGAGCAGTTCTTC. Amino acid sequence: CASSFYVTSGSGNEQFF.

V is TRBV7-9 and J is TRBJ2-7; 9 bases are shared with TRBD1. Trimming took 3 bases from V and 7 from J; bases not matched to a gene: 4. The germline CDR1 and CDR2 sequences are SEHNR and FQNEAQ (reference sequence). CDR3 size: 13 residues. In nucleotides, the CDR3 is TGTGCCAGCAGCTTTACAGGGGGCTGGGAGCAGTACTTC. Amino acids: CASSFTGGWEQYF.

The V call is TRBV19, the J call TRBJ2-3; 10 bases fit TRBD2. The length of the CDR3 is 16 residues. Germline trimming cut 4 bases from V and 2 bases from J; bases unmatched to any gene: 6. Germline V lookup: CDR1 LNHDA, CDR2 SQIVND (reference sequence). CDR3: CASSTQREGNTDTQYF. CDR3 DNA sequence: TGTGCCAGTAGTACTCAGCGGGAGGGGAACACAGATACGCAGTATTTT.

The J gene is TRBJ2-1, the V gene TRBV27; D is perhaps TRBD2 (6 bases). Germline V gene sequence: CDR1 MNHEY, CDR2 SMNVEV (reference sequence). The CDR3 runs 14 residues. With 5 bases removed from V and 7 bases from J, the gap between germline ends came to 15 bases. CDR3 loop: CASSNGGTVNEQFF. The CDR3 nucleotides read TGTGCCAGCAGTAATGGGGGGACCGTTAATGAGCAGTTCTTC.

This sequence joins TRBV6-5 and TRBJ1-3; the D is unclear. This CDR3 region has 12 residues. The germline V gene has CDR1 MNHEY and CDR2 SVGAGI. Trimming pared 6 bases from V and 3 bases from J, leaving 6 bases between. The CDR3 nucleotides are TGTGCCAGCAGCCGGGTTGGAAACACCATATATTTT. It specifies CASSRVGNTIYF.

The genes are TRBV6-5 and TRBJ1-6; 10 bases align to TRBD1. V dropped 6 bases and J dropped 10; count of bases not matched to a gene: 9. The CDR3 totals 15 residues. Germline V CDR1 and CDR2: MNHEY, SVGAGI. CDR3: CASSRDRGSGSPLHF. The CDR3 nucleotides are TGTGCCAGCAGCCGGGACAGGGGATCGGGATCACCCCTCCACTTT.

V and J are TRBV28 and TRBJ2-1; D not resolved. Germline CDR1 reads MDHEN; CDR2 reads SYDVKM. The CDR3 covers 12 residues. V lost 3 bases to trimming and J lost 7 bases, with 7 bases between them. The CDR3 bases are TGTGCCAGCAGTTTCGTCGGGAATGAGCAGTTCTTC. It is translated as CASSFVGNEQFF. Supplemented by reference TRBV28 and TRBJ2-1, the full variable domain reads DVKVTQSSRYLVKRTGEKVFLECVQDMDHENMFWYRQDPGLGLRLIYFSYDVKMKEKGDIPEGYSVSREKKERFSLILESASTNQTSMYLCASSFVGNEQFFGPGTRLTVL.

CDR3 coding DNA: TGTGCCAGCAGGGCAGCCCGGGACATTCAGTACTTC. Protein sequence: CASRAARDIQYF. The chain uses TRBV6-5 and TRBJ2-4, with D unclear. Trimming left V 6 bases short and J 8 bases short, with 11 bases between. The CDR3 sequence is 12 residues long. Germline lookup yields CDR1 MNHEY and CDR2 SVGAGI.

The chain carries TRBV7-8 and TRBJ2-3; D possibly corresponds to TRBD1 (5 bases). Germline CDR1 SGHVS, CDR2 FQNEAQ. With 5 bases removed from V and 1 base from J, the gap between germline ends came to 13 bases. The CDR3 has 15 residues. The CDR3 sequence: CASSPLGQGTDTQYF. The CDR3 DNA follows: TGTGCCAGCAGCCCCCTCGGACAAGGCACAGATACGCAGTATTTT.

In its sample, this clone was seen a few times. The chain joins TRBV29-1 to TRBJ2-7; 7 positions match TRBD1. Germline V gives CDR1 SQVTM, CDR2 ANQGSEA. The length of the CDR3 is 12 residues. V lost 7 bases to trimming and J lost 5 bases; unmatched junction nucleotides: 8. The CDR3 region has the DNA TGCAGCGCAAACAGGGGAAGGGACGAGCAGTACTTC. Its translation: CSANRGRDEQYF.

The chain uses TRBV27 and TRBJ1-2; D is possibly TRBD1 (5 bases). The CDR3 loop spans 16 amino acids. V gave up 5 bases and J gave up 4 bases, with 20 bases separating them. The germline CDR1 and CDR2 sequences are MNHEY and SMNVEV (reference sequence). DNA for the CDR3: TGTGCCAGCAGTCCTATGGGACCGGGTCCAGGCTATGGCTACACCTTC. Amino acids: CASSPMGPGPGYGYTF.

V is TRBV9 and J is TRBJ2-1; D gene uncertain. The germline gives CDR1 SGDLS, CDR2 YYNGEE. Trimming removed 0 bases at V and 5 bases at J, with 9 bases between. The CDR3 has 14 amino acids. The CDR3 here is CASSVGVKDNEQFF. In nucleotides, the CDR3 is TGTGCCAGCAGCGTAGGGGTGAAGGACAATGAGCAGTTCTTC.

The rearrangement links TRBV12-5 to TRBJ2-1, with D maybe TRBD2 (5 bases). The CDR3 is 15 amino acids. Germline lookup yields CDR1 LGHNT and CDR2 FRNRAP. Trimming took 5 bases from V and 0 from J, leaving 11 bases between them. CDR3 nucleotide sequence: TGTGCTAGTGGTCTCGGACTGAGCTCCTACAATGAGCAGTTCTTC. This encodes CASGLGLSSYNEQFF.

The rearrangement uses TRBV12-3 or TRBV12-4 and TRBJ1-2; D gene uncertain. This CDR3 region has 12 residues. Trimming pared 5 bases from V and 4 bases from J, leaving 8 bases between. CDR3 amino acids: CASSMHLYGYTF. DNA for the CDR3: TGTGCCAGCAGTATGCACCTCTATGGCTACACCTTC.

This clone has just one count. J is TRBJ1-1 and V is TRBV9; TRBD1 is a possible D gene (6 bases). CDR3 length: 14 residues. Germline V gene data show CDR1 as SGDLS and CDR2 as YYNGEE. V dropped 3 bases and J dropped 2 bases, with 11 bases sitting between them. The CDR3 region is CASSDRQENTEAFF. The CDR3 DNA sequence: TGTGCCAGCAGCGATCGACAGGAAAACACTGAAGCTTTCTTT.

The V call is TRBV19, the J call TRBJ2-5, with TRBD2 matching over 8 bases. V dropped 5 bases and J dropped 5; count of bases not matched to a gene: 10. This CDR3 region has 15 residues. In germline, CDR1 is LNHDA, CDR2 SQIVND (reference sequence). Here the CDR3 DNA reads TGTGCCAGTAGTGCGCCGGGACTAGGGTCCGAGACCCAGTACTTC. Translation: CASSAPGLGSETQYF.

The J gene is TRBJ2-2, the V gene TRBV7-6, with 7 nucleotides matching TRBD2. The CDR3 covers 18 residues. CDR1 is SGHVS and CDR2 is FNYEAQ in the germline V gene. J was trimmed by 3 bases and V by 1 base; bases with no gene match: 11. The CDR3 nucleotides read TGTGCCAGCAGCTTAGTATTGCCGGGGGGAGCGGACACCGGGGAGCTGTTTTTT. Translating gives CASSLVLPGGADTGELFF.